The 29 T cell receptor beta chains below all came from one sample that was sequenced in a study of cytomegalovirus exposure and HLA in healthy donors. Only in-frame clones appear in the TCRdb table, and some are missing; sequencing was by immunoSEQ multiplex PCR. The data show more than 250,000 clones, with roughly 87% seen just once and approximately 1.1% held by the top ten. Input material: PBMCs. These receptors were collected from a woman in her thirties in good health and CMV-seropositive.

The chain is built from TRBV5-6 and TRBJ2-7; D is uncertain. The V gene's germline CDR1 is SGHDT and CDR2 YYEEEE. Between the trimmed V and J ends, which lost 4 bases and 1 base, there was a span of 9 bases. The CDR3 has 13 amino acids. The chain's CDR3 is CASSGDGSYEQYF. CDR3 nucleotide sequence: TGTGCCAGCAGCGGAGACGGATCCTACGAGCAGTACTTC.

J is TRBJ1-1 and V is TRBV20-1, with D uncertain. Between the trimmed V and J ends, which lost 8 bases and 6 bases, there was a span of 7 bases. The CDR3 runs to 9 residues. Germline V gene data show CDR1 as DFQATT and CDR2 as SNEGSKA (reference sequence). The CDR3 sequence is CSPGPEAFF. The CDR3 DNA sequence: TGCAGTCCTGGGCCTGAAGCTTTCTTT.

This chain links TRBV7-9 with TRBJ2-1, with TRBD2 matching 8 bases. Germline V gene lookup returns CDR1 SEHNR and CDR2 FQNEAQ (reference sequence). This CDR3 is 16 amino acids long. With 0 bases clipped from V and 10 bases from J, the junction kept 11 bases outside the gene matches. CDR3 amino acids: CASSLAGVSGAIEQFF. For the CDR3, the DNA is TGTGCCAGCAGCTTAGCCGGTGTTAGCGGGGCCATCGAGCAGTTCTTC. Based on the CDR3 plus reference TRBV7-9 and TRBJ2-1, the full variable domain is DTGVSQNPRHKITKRGQNVTFRCDPISEHNRLYWYRQTLGQGPEFLTYFQNEAQLEKSRLLSDRFSAERPKGSFSTLEIQRTEQGDSAMYLCASSLAGVSGAIEQFFGPGTRLTVL.

The chain links TRBV4-2 to TRBJ2-7; a possible D gene is TRBD2 (5 bases). The V end was cut by 4 bases, the J end by 3 bases, with 13 bases between. Germline lookup yields CDR1 LGHNA and CDR2 YNFKEQ. CDR3 length equals 14 residues. The DNA for the CDR3 is TGTGCCAGCAGCCCGGACTTCGGCGACTACGAGCAGTACTTC. This encodes CASSPDFGDYEQYF.

In the case of this clone: Other nucleotide sequences in the sample specify the same CDR3. The chain couples TRBV2 to TRBJ1-6; D possibly corresponds to TRBD1 (6 bases). The V gene's germline CDR1 is SNHLY and CDR2 FYNNEI. This CDR3 contains 15 residues. Trimming pared 6 bases from V and 0 bases from J, leaving 9 bases between. The CDR3 DNA reads as TGTGCCAGCAGAACAGGGAGCTCCTATAATTCACCCCTCCACTTT. Encoded protein: CASRTGSSYNSPLHF.

This chain links TRBV12-2 with TRBJ1-2; the DNA was not used to check the table's D call, TRBD1. TRBV12-2 is a known pseudogene. The CDR3 extends over 15 amino acids. The CDR3 coding sequence is TGTGCAAGTCGCTTCTGTAGGGGCGCTAACTATGGCTACACCTTC. Protein product: CASRFCRGANYGYTF.

V and J are TRBV6-5 and TRBJ1-4, with D perhaps matching TRBD1 (6 bases). Deletions cut 1 base from V and 5 bases from J, with 11 bases between. The CDR3 covers 15 residues. Per the germline V gene, CDR1 is MNHEY and CDR2 is SVGAGI. The CDR3 here is CASSYLGQRNEKLFF. The CDR3 DNA is TGTGCCAGCAGTTACTTAGGACAGAGAAATGAAAAACTGTTTTTT.

As for this clone: Germline is not matched at one junction end, which may reflect a read error. This chain uses TRBV6-5 with TRBJ1-5; D is ambiguous. Looked up from germline, CDR1 is MNHEY and CDR2 is SVGAGI. This CDR3 region has 13 residues. In DNA form, the CDR3 reads TGTGCCAGCAGGTACTCGTACAGTCAGCCCCAGCATTTT. This encodes CASRYSYSQPQHF.

This clone was observed once. The chain links TRBV2 to TRBJ2-1, with 7 bases identical to TRBD1. V dropped 10 bases and J dropped 0; count of bases not matched to a gene: 3. Per the germline V gene, CDR1 is SNHLY and CDR2 is FYNNEI. The CDR3 contains 13 residues. This CDR3 reads CAIGQVSYNEQFF. Written as DNA, the CDR3 is TGTGCCATCGGACAGGTCTCCTACAATGAGCAGTTCTTC.

The rearrangement links TRBV2 to TRBJ2-1; D not certain. The CDR3 consists of 13 residues. The V and J ends lost 3 bases and 7 bases respectively, with 10 bases between them. Germline CDR1 reads SNHLY; CDR2 reads FYNNEI. The CDR3 nucleotides are TGTGCCAGCAGTGACGGTTTCGGAAATGAGCAGTTCTTC. Amino acids: CASSDGFGNEQFF.

This clone has just a few counts. The V gene is TRBV28, the J gene TRBJ1-2; D is unresolved. With 8 bases removed from V and 2 bases from J, the gap between germline ends came to 6 bases. Germline values: CDR1 MDHEN, CDR2 SYDVKM. The length of the CDR3 is 11 residues. CDR3 DNA: TGTGCCAGCCACGGGAACTATGGCTACACCTTC. Protein sequence: CASHGNYGYTF.

The V and J genes are TRBV9 and TRBJ1-4; D gene uncertain. The CDR3 spans 13 residues. The V and J ends lost 2 bases and 3 bases respectively, with 5 bases between them. Germline V lookup: CDR1 SGDLS, CDR2 YYNGEE. CDR3 bases: TGTGCCAGCAGCGTGGGGTCTAATGAAAAACTGTTTTTT. It yields the protein CASSVGSNEKLFF.

This clone has a single count. The chain has TRBV2 and TRBJ2-2, with unresolved D. CDR1 SNHLY and CDR2 FYNNEI come from the germline V gene. The CDR3 is made up of 14 amino acids. Trimming shortened V by 6 bases and J by 2 bases, and 10 bases separated the two germline ends. CDR3 residues: CASSLQRNTGELFF. CDR3 nucleotide sequence: TGTGCCAGCAGCTTACAGAGAAACACCGGGGAGCTGTTTTTT.

The chain joins TRBV6-1 to TRBJ1-3; no reliable D call. The CDR3 totals 12 residues. In germline, CDR1 is MNHNS, CDR2 SASEGT. V was clipped by 6 bases and J by 2 bases, with 5 bases between them. CDR3 sequence (DNA): TGTGCCAGCAGAGGGACTGGAAACACCATATATTTT. Protein: CASRGTGNTIYF.

CDR3 sequence reads: CASSQVPLIETQYF. The DNA of the CDR3 is TGCGCCAGCAGCCAAGTTCCACTAATAGAGACCCAGTACTTC. This chain connects TRBV4-1 to TRBJ2-5; no clear D. This CDR3 comprises 14 residues. V was pared by 1 base and J by 4 bases, with 10 bases between. Germline V gives CDR1 MGHRA, CDR2 YSYEKL.

V is TRBV1 and J is TRBJ2-7; the DNA was not used to check the table's D call, TRBD2. TRBV1 counts as a pseudogene. The CDR3 has 16 residues. Here the CDR3 DNA reads TGCACCAGCAGCCAAGATCAGAGCGGGAGGGCCTACGAGCAGTACTTC. Amino acids: CTSSQDQSGRAYEQYF.

A single count supports this clone. This same CDR3 is encoded by further DNA sequences in the sample. V gene TRBV5-6 combines with J gene TRBJ2-7; D unclear. In germline, CDR1 is SGHDT, CDR2 YYEEEE. There are 13 residues in the CDR3. Trimming took off 0 bases at V and 2 bases at J, with 6 bases between the two ends. In DNA, the CDR3 is TGTGCCAGCAGCTTGGGCAGAACCTACGAGCAGTACTTC. Its translation is CASSLGRTYEQYF.

This clone was detected a few times. The J gene is TRBJ2-7, the V gene TRBV9; a possible D gene is TRBD1 (6 bases). Trimming pared 1 base from V and 3 bases from J, leaving 14 bases between. This CDR3 is 15 amino acids long. Germline V gene data show CDR1 as SGDLS and CDR2 as YYNGEE. The CDR3 DNA sequence: TGTGCCAGCAGCGTAATAGGGGACACTGGCTACGAGCAGTACTTC. This codes for CASSVIGDTGYEQYF.

The chain is built from TRBV2 and TRBJ2-5; D tentatively fits TRBD1 or TRBD2 (6 bases each). Trimming stripped 2 bases from V and 2 bases from J, with 21 bases between. The germline CDR1 and CDR2 sequences are SNHLY and FYNNEI. The CDR3 is 18 amino acids. The CDR3 loop reads CASSEWHGGQSEQETQYF. Here the CDR3 DNA reads TGTGCCAGCAGTGAATGGCACGGGGGACAATCCGAACAAGAGACCCAGTACTTC.

Only a few counts were recorded for this clone. The J gene is TRBJ2-7, the V gene TRBV5-5; perhaps D is TRBD1 or TRBD2 (6 bases each). CDR3 length: 14 residues. V was clipped by 0 bases and J by 5 bases, with 12 bases between them. In germline, CDR1 is SGHKS, CDR2 YYEKEE (reference sequence). This CDR3 reads CASSLGVGGHEQYF. The CDR3 DNA reads TGTGCCAGCAGCTTGGGTGTGGGGGGCCACGAGCAGTACTTC.

The gene calls are TRBV28 and TRBJ2-5; TRBD1 aligns across 11 bases. The V gene's germline CDR1 is MDHEN and CDR2 SYDVKM. There are 17 residues in the CDR3. V was pared by 2 bases and J by 5 bases, with 10 bases of the junction left unmatched. The CDR3 loop is CASSLPQSDRGLETQYF. CDR3 nucleotides: TGTGCCAGCAGTTTACCACAATCGGACAGGGGGCTGGAGACCCAGTACTTC.

This sequence joins TRBV2 and TRBJ2-5, with 9 bases lining up with TRBD1. Germline loops: CDR1 SNHLY, CDR2 FYNNEI. Trimming removed 4 bases from V and 2 bases from J; junction bases left unmatched: 5. CDR3 size: 15 residues. The CDR3 reads CASSVRDRVQETQYF. The CDR3 nucleotides read TGTGCCAGCAGTGTAAGGGACAGGGTGCAAGAGACCCAGTACTTC.

The rearrangement links TRBV6-6 to TRBJ2-7, with D maybe TRBD1 (5 bases). The CDR3 has 14 amino acids. Per the germline V gene, CDR1 is MNHNY and CDR2 is SVGAGI (reference sequence). The germline V and J ends were trimmed by 0 bases and 6 bases, with 12 bases remaining between them. The CDR3 protein is CASSYSLGDVEQYF. CDR3 sequence (DNA): TGTGCCAGCAGTTACTCCTTAGGGGATGTCGAGCAGTACTTC.

The V gene is TRBV15, the J gene TRBJ1-4; D remains unclear. In germline, CDR1 is LNHNV, CDR2 YYDKDF (reference sequence). The V gene lost 0 bases and the J gene lost 7 bases, with 6 bases spanning the gap. The CDR3 is 13 residues long. For the CDR3, the DNA is TGTGCCACCAGCAGAGAGGGCCCTGAAAAACTGTTTTTT. This sequence encodes CATSREGPEKLFF.

The chain links TRBV11-2 to TRBJ2-7; D might be TRBD1 (8 bases). CDR3 size: 15 residues. Germline V gives CDR1 SGHAT, CDR2 FQNNGV. The germline V and J ends were trimmed by 4 bases and 3 bases, with 16 bases remaining between them. Here the CDR3 reads CASSSSGTGDYEQYF. CDR3 nucleotide sequence: TGTGCCAGCAGCTCCAGCGGGACAGGTGACTACGAGCAGTACTTC.

The chain employs TRBV29-1 and TRBJ2-1; 11 positions agree with TRBD1. From germline, CDR1 is SQVTM and CDR2 ANQGSEA. CDR3 length: 15 residues. Trimming took 6 bases from V and 8 from J; bases not matched to a gene: 12. Here the CDR3 DNA reads TGCAGCGTGCAGACCCGGGACAGGGGGTGGGATGAGCAGTTCTTC. It is translated as CSVQTRDRGWDEQFF.

The gene calls are TRBV18 and TRBJ1-1; 9 bases agree with TRBD1. V lost 4 bases, J lost 0 bases, and 6 bases stayed unmatched. From germline, CDR1 is KGHSH and CDR2 LQKENI. This CDR3 has 16 residues. The DNA of the CDR3 is TGTGCCAGCTCACGGGTGGACAGGGGATTGAACACTGAAGCTTTCTTT. Translating gives CASSRVDRGLNTEAFF.

CDR3 residues: CASSSQGAGEQYF. CDR3 bases: TGTGCCAGCAGCTCACAGGGGGCAGGCGAGCAGTACTTC. The V and J genes are TRBV11-2 and TRBJ2-7, with TRBD1 matching 9 bases. V shed 4 bases and J 6 bases; nucleotides not matched to a gene: 4. The CDR3 has 13 residues. Germline V gene data show CDR1 as SGHAT and CDR2 as FQNNGV.

The chain joins TRBV27 to TRBJ1-1; D is uncertain. Germline CDR1 reads MNHEY; CDR2 reads SMNVEV (reference sequence). CDR3 length: 13 amino acids. Trimming shortened V by 8 bases and J by 5 bases, and 15 bases separated the two germline ends. The CDR3 sequence: CASERRGGTEAFF. The CDR3 DNA follows: TGTGCCAGCGAAAGGCGGGGAGGGACTGAAGCTTTCTTT.